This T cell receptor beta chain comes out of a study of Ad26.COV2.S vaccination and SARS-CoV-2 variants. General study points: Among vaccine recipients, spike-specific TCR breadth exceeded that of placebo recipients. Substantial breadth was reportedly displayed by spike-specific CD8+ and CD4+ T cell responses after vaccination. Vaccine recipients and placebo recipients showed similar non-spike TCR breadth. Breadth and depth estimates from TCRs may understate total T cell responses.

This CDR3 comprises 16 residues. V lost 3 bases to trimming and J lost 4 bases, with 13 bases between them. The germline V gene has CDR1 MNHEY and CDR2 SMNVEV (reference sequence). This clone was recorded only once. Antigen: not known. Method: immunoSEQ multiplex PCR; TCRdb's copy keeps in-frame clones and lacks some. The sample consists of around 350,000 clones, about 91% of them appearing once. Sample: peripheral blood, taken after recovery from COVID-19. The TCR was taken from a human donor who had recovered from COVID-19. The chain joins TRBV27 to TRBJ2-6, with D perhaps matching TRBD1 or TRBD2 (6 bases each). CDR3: CASSFLGGSGANVLTF. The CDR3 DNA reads TGTGCCAGCAGTTTCCTCGGGGGCTCCGGGGCCAACGTCCTGACTTTC.